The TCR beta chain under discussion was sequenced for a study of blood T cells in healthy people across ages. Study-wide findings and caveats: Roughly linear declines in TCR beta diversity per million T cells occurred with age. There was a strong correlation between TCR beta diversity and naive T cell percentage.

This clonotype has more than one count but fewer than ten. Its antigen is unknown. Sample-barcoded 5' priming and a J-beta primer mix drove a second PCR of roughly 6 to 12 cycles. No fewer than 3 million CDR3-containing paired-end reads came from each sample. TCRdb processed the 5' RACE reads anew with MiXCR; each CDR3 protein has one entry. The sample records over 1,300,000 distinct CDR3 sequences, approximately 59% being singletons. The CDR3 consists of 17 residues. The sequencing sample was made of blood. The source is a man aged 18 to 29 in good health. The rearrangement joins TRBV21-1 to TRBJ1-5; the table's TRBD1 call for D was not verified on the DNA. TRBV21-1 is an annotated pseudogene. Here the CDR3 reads CASSPFPGQGCNQPQHF. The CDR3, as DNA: TGTGCCAGCAGCCCATTCCCGGGACAGGGGTGCAATCAGCCCCAGCATTTT.